What follows describes a single T cell receptor (beta chain). The antigen is unknown. The sample originates from a study of cytomegalovirus exposure and HLA in healthy donors. Libraries were prepared by immunoSEQ multiplex PCR; TCRdb keeps only in-frame clonotypes and omits some of them. The table shows tens of thousands of clones, with more than 85% occurring only once. Study-level findings and limits: Specificity of a few CMV-associated chains for CMV antigens was verified in vitro. The classifier, whose performance was assessed in both the original and validation cohorts, reportedly diagnosed cytomegalovirus status with high specificity and sensitivity. Cytomegalovirus association was assigned to under 200 TCR beta chains.

Trimming removed 0 bases from V and 13 bases from J, with 16 bases in between. The CDR3 sequence is 13 residues long. Germline V gene sequence: CDR1 SGDLS, CDR2 YYNGEE. The source is a man younger than 35 in good health and CMV-seronegative. The rearrangement joins TRBV9 to TRBJ1-2; TRBD1 might be the D (5 bases). The sequenced sample was PBMCs. The CDR3 sequence is CASSVGSAGGLTF. DNA of the CDR3: TGTGCCAGCAGCGTAGGTTCTGCCGGGGGTCTCACCTTC.